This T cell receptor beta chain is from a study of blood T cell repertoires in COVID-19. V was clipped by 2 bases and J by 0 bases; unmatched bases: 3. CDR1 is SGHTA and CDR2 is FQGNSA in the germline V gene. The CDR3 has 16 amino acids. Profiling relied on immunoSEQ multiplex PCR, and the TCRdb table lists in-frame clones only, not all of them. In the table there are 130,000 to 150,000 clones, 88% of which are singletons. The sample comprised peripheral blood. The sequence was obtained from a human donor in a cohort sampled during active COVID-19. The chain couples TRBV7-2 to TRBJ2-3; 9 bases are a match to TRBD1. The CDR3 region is CASSLYRGRSTDTQYF. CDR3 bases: TGTGCCAGCAGCTTATACAGGGGGCGTAGCACAGATACGCAGTATTTT. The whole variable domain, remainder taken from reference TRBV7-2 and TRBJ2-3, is GAGVSQSPSNKVTEKGKDVELRCDPISGHTALYWYRQSLGQGLEFLIYFQGNSAPDKSGLPSDRFSAERTGGSVSTLTIQRTQQEDSAVYLCASSLYRGRSTDTQYFGPGTRLTVL.